This is a list of T cell receptor beta chains from one sample in a study of early T cells in non-severe SARS-CoV-2 infection. One entry per CDR3 protein results from TCRdb running MiXCR on the 5' RACE reads. The data hold about 89,000 distinct CDR3 sequences, with around 15% observed a single time. The sequenced sample was whole blood. The receptor source for this set is an adult who was a healthcare worker with PCR-confirmed SARS-CoV-2 infection or an uninfected control (not recorded which). Both conserved end residues are part of each CDR3. The D gene is left open where the match is weak. Some rows have no size entry. The others give once, few or many, or a class for an expanded clone.

cdr3_aa cdr3_nt v_call d_call clone_size j_call
CASTLISGNPGFF TGTGCCAGCACCCTTATCTCCGGGAACCCGGGGTTCTTC TRBV6-6 NA NA TRBJ2-1
CATGTSGGTDTQYF TGTGCCACCGGGACTAGCGGGGGCACAGATACGCAGTATTTT TRBV24-1 TRBD2 many TRBJ2-3
CASSLDAGRDTQYF TGCGCCAGCAGCTTGGATGCAGGGAGGGATACGCAGTATTTT TRBV5-1 NA few TRBJ2-3
CATSDFKVFAQPQHF TGTGCCACCAGTGATTTTAAGGTATTCGCGCAGCCCCAGCATTTT TRBV24-1 NA NA TRBJ1-5
CASSIGQGDGYTF TGTGCCAGTAGTATAGGACAGGGAGATGGCTACACCTTC TRBV19 TRBD1 many TRBJ1-2
CASSLGGSGGLDYNEQFF TGTGCCAGCAGTTTAGGCGGTAGCGGGGGCCTTGACTACAATGAGCAGTTCTTC TRBV12-3/TRBV12-4 TRBD2 many TRBJ2-1
CASSFGTAYQETQYF TGTGCCAGCAGCTTCGGGACAGCCTACCAAGAGACCCAGTACTTC TRBV5-4 TRBD1 NA TRBJ2-5
CASSRTTGGAGGYTF TGTGCCAGCAGCCGAACCACAGGGGGGGCCGGTGGCTACACCTTC TRBV6-5 TRBD1 few TRBJ1-2
CASRSSGGASDTQYF TGTGCCAGCAGGTCTAGCGGGGGGGCCTCAGATACGCAGTATTTT TRBV6-1 TRBD2 NA TRBJ2-3
CASSQGSGIHYGYTF TGCGCCAGCAGCCAAGGATCAGGCATTCACTATGGCTACACCTTC TRBV4-1 NA few TRBJ1-2
CASRREAGGYNSPLHF TGTGCCAGCAGGAGGGAGGCTGGGGGGTATAATTCACCCCTCCACTTT TRBV6-5 NA few TRBJ1-6
CASSQASWVSSGANVLTF TGTGCCAGCAGCCAGGCCAGTTGGGTGTCCTCTGGGGCCAACGTCCTGACTTTC TRBV3-1 NA few TRBJ2-6
CASSLLDVTFF TGTGCCAGCAGCCTTTTGGACGTGACTTTCTTT TRBV2 NA many TRBJ1-1
CASSLMIQEATNEKLFF TGTGCCAGCAGCTTAATGATCCAGGAAGCAACTAATGAAAAACTGTTTTTT TRBV7-2 NA NA TRBJ1-4
CASPPGPGTSGGRDTQYF TGTGCCAGCCCCCCGGGACCCGGGACTAGCGGGGGCAGAGATACGCAGTATTTT TRBV6-1 TRBD2 few TRBJ2-3
CASSLGRRVGDTQYF TGTGCCAGCAGCTTAGGTCGCAGGGTAGGGGATACGCAGTATTTT TRBV7-2 NA few TRBJ2-3
CASSLGLAGDTQYF TGTGCCAGCAGTTTAGGGCTAGCGGGGGATACGCAGTATTTT TRBV12-3/TRBV12-4 TRBD2 few TRBJ2-3
CSAIDETTNEKLFF TGCAGTGCTATTGACGAGACAACTAATGAAAAACTGTTTTTT TRBV20-1 NA many TRBJ1-4
CASSRLAGGHEQFF TGCGCCAGCAGCCGACTAGCGGGGGGCCATGAGCAGTTCTTC TRBV5-1 TRBD2 NA TRBJ2-1
CASSEILGSYTYNEQFF TGTGCCAGCAGTGAAATATTGGGCAGCTACACCTACAATGAGCAGTTCTTC TRBV6-1 NA NA TRBJ2-1
CASNTRDRGLMNTEAFF TGTGCCAGCAATACCCGGGACAGGGGGCTTATGAACACTGAAGCTTTCTTT TRBV27 TRBD1 once TRBJ1-1
CASSLPANYGYTF TGTGCCAGCAGCTTGCCTGCCAACTATGGCTACACCTTC TRBV7-2 NA few TRBJ1-2
CASSLGQGAGNQPQHF TGTGCCAGCAGCTTAGGACAGGGGGCCGGCAATCAGCCCCAGCATTTT TRBV7-8 TRBD1 few TRBJ1-5
CASSHRDYKSGEQFF TGTGCCAGCAGCCACCGGGACTACAAGTCGGGGGAGCAGTTCTTC TRBV7-2 TRBD2 NA TRBJ2-1
CAWMSDRMNTEAFF TGTGCCTGGATGTCCGACAGGATGAACACTGAAGCTTTCTTT TRBV30 NA NA TRBJ1-1
CSASAALYGYTF TGCAGTGCTAGTGCGGCATTATATGGCTACACCTTC TRBV20-1 NA few TRBJ1-2
CATSGWQNTGELFF TGTGCCACCAGTGGTTGGCAGAACACCGGGGAGCTGTTTTTT TRBV24-1 NA NA TRBJ2-2
CASSFRDSTGELFF TGTGCCAGCAGCTTTCGGGACTCAACCGGGGAGCTGTTTTTT TRBV11-2 NA few TRBJ2-2
CAISEYQIEKLFF TGTGCCATCAGTGAATATCAAATTGAAAAACTGTTTTTT TRBV10-3 NA few TRBJ1-4
CASSLTNQPQHF TGTGCCAGCAGCCTAACCAATCAGCCCCAGCATTTT TRBV7-9 NA few TRBJ1-5
CASSILGAGLTNYGYTF TGTGCCAGTAGTATTCTCGGGGCAGGCCTTACAAACTATGGCTACACCTTC TRBV19 NA few TRBJ1-2
CASSPPGHLSGSYGYTF TGTGCCAGCTCACCACCGGGACATCTCTCAGGGAGCTATGGCTACACCTTC TRBV18 NA many TRBJ1-2
CASSDFNTEAFF TGTGCCAGCTCGGATTTTAACACTGAAGCTTTCTTT TRBV21-1 NA NA TRBJ1-1
CASSFGGSNQPQHF TGTGCCAGCAGTTTCGGTGGTAGCAATCAGCCCCAGCATTTT TRBV27 NA many TRBJ1-5
CAISESGTEETQYF TGTGCCATCAGTGAGTCAGGAACAGAAGAGACCCAGTACTTC TRBV10-3 NA NA TRBJ2-5
CASSPAPPRNTEAFF TGTGCCAGCAGCCCTGCACCCCCCCGGAACACTGAAGCTTTCTTT TRBV11-2 NA few TRBJ1-1
CASSLGIPGGDTEAFF TGTGCCAGCAGCTTAGGCATTCCAGGGGGAGACACTGAAGCTTTCTTT TRBV5-5 TRBD1 NA TRBJ1-1
CASSPPVNTEAFF TGTGCCAGCTCACCACCGGTCAACACTGAAGCTTTCTTT TRBV18 NA NA TRBJ1-1
CASSLPPGTGGYTF TGTGCCAGCAGTTTACCCCCAGGGACGGGAGGCTACACCTTC TRBV12-3/TRBV12-4 NA many TRBJ1-2
CASRPDRAPNQPQHF TGTGCCAGCAGACCGGACAGGGCCCCCAATCAGCCCCAGCATTTT TRBV6-5 TRBD1 few TRBJ1-5
CASSPQADWNTEAFF TGCGCCAGCAGCCCACAAGCGGACTGGAACACTGAAGCTTTCTTT TRBV5-1 NA NA TRBJ1-1
CATSDSRYTGELFF TGTGCCACCAGTGATTCCCGGTACACCGGGGAGCTGTTTTTT TRBV24-1 NA few TRBJ2-2
CASSLGDGNEQFF TGTGCCAGCAGTTTAGGGGACGGCAATGAGCAGTTCTTC TRBV12-3/TRBV12-4 NA few TRBJ2-1
CATSLDSNQPQHF TGTGCCACCAGTCTCGATAGCAATCAGCCCCAGCATTTT TRBV24-1 NA NA TRBJ1-5
CSVGRGRNQPQHF TGCAGCGTCGGGAGGGGGCGGAATCAGCCCCAGCATTTT TRBV29-1 TRBD1 NA TRBJ1-5
CASSGTGGPSYGYTF TGTGCCAGCAGCGGAACAGGGGGCCCCTCCTATGGCTACACCTTC TRBV9 TRBD1 NA TRBJ1-2
CSVSLTEAFF TGCAGCGTTTCTCTCACTGAAGCTTTCTTT TRBV29-1 NA few TRBJ1-1
CASSEDPGGGYGYTF TGTGCCAGCAGTGAAGACCCAGGGGGAGGCTATGGCTACACCTTC TRBV6-1 TRBD1 few TRBJ1-2
CSVEGSGGINEQFF TGCAGCGTTGAGGGTAGCGGGGGTATTAATGAGCAGTTCTTC TRBV29-1 TRBD2 few TRBJ2-1
CASSFELSSRETQYF TGCGCCAGCAGCTTTGAGTTATCTAGTAGGGAGACCCAGTACTTC TRBV5-1 NA few TRBJ2-5
CASSFGDSYFTDTQYF TGTGCCAGCAGCTTCGGGGACAGTTACTTCACAGATACGCAGTATTTT TRBV6-6 TRBD1 NA TRBJ2-3
CASSPGQGVFGEQFF TGTGCCAGCAGCCCGGGACAGGGCGTCTTCGGTGAGCAGTTCTTC TRBV3-1 TRBD1 few TRBJ2-1
CASRSPGARGNTIYF TGTGCCAGCAGATCTCCGGGGGCGCGTGGAAACACCATATATTTT TRBV27 NA NA TRBJ1-3
CSAIRLVTQETQYF TGCAGTGCTATTAGACTAGTCACCCAAGAGACCCAGTACTTC TRBV20-1 NA few TRBJ2-5
CAWGGGGATEQFF TGTGCCTGGGGAGGCGGGGGGGCCACTGAGCAGTTCTTC TRBV30 TRBD2 few TRBJ2-1